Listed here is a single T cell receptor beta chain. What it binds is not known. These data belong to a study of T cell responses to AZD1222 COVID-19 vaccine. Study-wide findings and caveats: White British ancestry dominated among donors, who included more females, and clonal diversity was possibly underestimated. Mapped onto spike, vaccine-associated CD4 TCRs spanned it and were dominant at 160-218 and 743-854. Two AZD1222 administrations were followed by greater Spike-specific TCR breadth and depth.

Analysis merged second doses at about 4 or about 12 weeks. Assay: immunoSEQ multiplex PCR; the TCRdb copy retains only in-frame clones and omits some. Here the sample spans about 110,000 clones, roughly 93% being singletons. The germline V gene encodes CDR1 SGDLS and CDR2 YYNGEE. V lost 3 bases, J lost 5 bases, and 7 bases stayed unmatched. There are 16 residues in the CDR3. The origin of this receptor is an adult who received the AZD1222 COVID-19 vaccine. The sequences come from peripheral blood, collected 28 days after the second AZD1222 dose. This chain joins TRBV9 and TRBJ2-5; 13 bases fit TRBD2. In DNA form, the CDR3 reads TGTGCCAGCAGCGGGAGACTAGCGGGGGGTCTCGAGACCCAGTACTTC. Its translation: CASSGRLAGGLETQYF.